These 11 T cell receptor beta chains were all obtained from the same sample, sequenced in a study of T cells in Graves' hyperthyroidism and ophthalmopathy. Amplification targeted TCR beta CDR3 regions from RNA transcripts. Primed by the HTBI set, a first-round RT-PCR was run on the TCR CDR3. Each CDR3 protein is one row after TCRdb ran MiXCR on the multiplex PCR reads. The sample includes 300,000 to 400,000 distinct CDR3 sequences, about 13% of them seen just once. Sequences were obtained from blood. Receptors were obtained from a woman aged 18 to 35 with Graves' hyperthyroidism.

The sample holds many counts of this clonotype. This chain's CDR3 is CASSLRGDRYEQYF. Here the CDR3 DNA reads TGTGCCAGCAGTTTAAGGGGAGACCGCTACGAGCAGTACTTC. The genes are TRBV27 and TRBJ2-7; D may correspond to TRBD1 or TRBD2 (5 bases each). The germline gives CDR1 MNHEY, CDR2 SMNVEV (reference sequence). V was trimmed by 2 bases and J by 3 bases, leaving 11 bases between them. The CDR3 runs 14 residues.

The sample holds a few counts of this clonotype. The genes are TRBV3-1 and TRBJ2-2, with TRBD2 as a possible D gene (5 bases). Trimming took off 0 bases at V and 5 bases at J, with 16 bases between the two ends. The length of the CDR3 is 17 residues. Germline CDR1 is LGHDT and CDR2 is YNNKEL (reference sequence). The chain's CDR3 is CASSQDGVALLTGELFF. As DNA, the CDR3 is TGTGCCAGCAGCCAAGATGGGGTAGCGCTATTGACCGGGGAGCTGTTTTTT.

This clonotype was seen repeatedly, ten times or more. The chain joins TRBV2 to TRBJ2-7; D is uncertain. Trimming took off 8 bases at V and 2 bases at J, with 4 bases between the two ends. The CDR3 loop spans 10 amino acids. The germline V gene encodes CDR1 SNHLY and CDR2 FYNNEI. The CDR3 spells CASGPYEQYF. The CDR3 DNA sequence: TGTGCCAGCGGGCCCTACGAGCAGTACTTC.

A remark on this clonotype: A read error may be the cause here, since a much bigger clone is one base away. As DNA, the CDR3 is TGTGCCTGGAGCGGGGGCGGAGGTAGACCCGGGGAGCTGTTTTTT. This gives the protein CAWSGGGGRPGELFF. This sequence joins TRBV30 and TRBJ2-2; D possibly matches TRBD1 or TRBD2 (6 bases each). Trimming cost V 3 bases and J 6 bases, with 17 bases left between them. There are 15 residues in the CDR3. Germline values: CDR1 GTSNPN, CDR2 SVGIG (reference sequence).

The table lists this clonotype with many counts. This sequence joins TRBV28 and TRBJ2-7, with TRBD2 identical over 8 bases. Looked up from germline, CDR1 is MDHEN and CDR2 is SYDVKM. Trimming cost V 8 bases and J 5 bases; bases outside gene matches: 5. This CDR3 is built from 12 residues. The CDR3 DNA sequence: TGTGCCAGCGGGACTAGTTACCACGAGCAGTACTTC. This encodes CASGTSYHEQYF.

J is TRBJ1-4 and V is TRBV10-3, with a possible D match to TRBD1 (6 bases). The germline V and J ends were trimmed by 6 bases and 7 bases, with 15 bases remaining between them. This CDR3 is built from 14 residues. Germline loops: CDR1 ENHRY, CDR2 SYGVKD. For the CDR3, the DNA is TGTGCCATCAGGGATACAGGGTGGGGTGAAAAACTGTTTTTT. Protein sequence: CAIRDTGWGEKLFF.

This clonotype was recorded at least ten times. CDR3 nucleotide sequence: TGTGCCAGCAGCCATCGATGGGGGAGGTGGGACGAGCAGTACTTC. This translates into CASSHRWGRWDEQYF. The gene calls are TRBV16 and TRBJ2-7; TRBD2 might be the D (6 bases). Trimming shortened V by 3 bases and J by 5 bases, and 17 bases separated the two germline ends. Germline V gives CDR1 KGHSY, CDR2 FQNENV. CDR3 size: 15 residues.

The chain is built from TRBV4-1 and TRBJ1-2; TRBD1 is a possible D gene (5 bases). CDR1 is MGHRA and CDR2 is YSYEKL in the germline V gene. The CDR3 is 18 residues long. Trimming pared 1 base from V and 8 bases from J, leaving 26 bases between. The CDR3 bases are TGCGCCAGCAGCCAAGGGGGGGTAGATTTGTGGGGTTTTTACGGCTACACCTTC. Translated, it gives CASSQGGVDLWGFYGYTF.

This clonotype was detected ten times or more. The V and J genes are TRBV7-4 and TRBJ2-1; D is unclear. CDR1 SGHVT and CDR2 SQSDAQ come from the germline V gene. The CDR3 totals 11 residues. V dropped 7 bases and J dropped 5 bases, with 6 bases sitting between them. This CDR3 reads CASNRNNEQFF. The CDR3 bases are TGTGCCAGCAACCGCAACAATGAGCAGTTCTTC.

This clonotype was observed at least ten times. The chain links TRBV2 to TRBJ2-3; 11 nucleotides match TRBD2. V gave up 6 bases and J gave up 2 bases; unmatched junction bases: 16. Germline values: CDR1 SNHLY, CDR2 FYNNEI. There are 19 residues in the CDR3. CDR3 DNA sequence: TGTGCCAGCAGAGCAGTAGCGGGGGGGCCAGGTAGTATCACAGATACGCAGTATTTT. As protein: CASRAVAGGPGSITDTQYF.

The J gene is TRBJ2-7, the V gene TRBV12-3 or TRBV12-4, with D possibly being TRBD1 (5 bases). CDR3 length: 17 amino acids. For the CDR3, the DNA is TGCGCCAGCAGTTTAGGGGTTCGCGCGACAGCTGTCTACGAGCAGTACGTC. It codes for CASSLGVRATAVYEQYV.